These T cell receptor beta chains were read from a single sample in a study of long-term antiretroviral therapy in people with HIV. Profiled with immunoSEQ multiplex PCR; TCRdb holds only in-frame clones, not every one. The table records roughly 29,000 clones, 70% to 85% of them present only once. Sequenced here: unsorted PBMCs, sampled 3 years after starting antiretroviral therapy. The receptors derive from a man in his forties or fifties with HIV. Each CDR3 is given with its conserved first and last residue. The D gene is left open where the match is weak. Not all rows give a size; the values are once, few, many and, for expanded clones, a class.

cdr3_aa: CASSPPQGLPSPYGYTF
cdr3_nt: TGTGCCAGCAGCCCCCCTCAGGGACTTCCATCTCCTTATGGCTACACCTTC
d_call: NA
j_call: TRBJ1-2
v_call: TRBV11-2
clone_size: NA

cdr3_aa: CSVGTAYEQYF
cdr3_nt: TGCAGCGTTGGGACAGCCTACGAGCAGTACTTC
d_call: NA
j_call: TRBJ2-7
v_call: TRBV29-1
clone_size: once

cdr3_aa: CASSSTSGRGTDTQYF
cdr3_nt: TGTGCCAGCAGCTCGACTAGCGGGAGAGGCACAGATACGCAGTATTTT
d_call: TRBD2
j_call: TRBJ2-3
v_call: TRBV7-3
clone_size: NA

cdr3_aa: CASSQVLGYGYTF
cdr3_nt: TGCGCCAGCAGCCAAGTTCTGGGTTATGGCTACACCTTC
d_call: NA
j_call: TRBJ1-2
v_call: TRBV4-1
clone_size: NA

cdr3_aa: CSVVGYTF
cdr3_nt: TGCAGCGTTGTTGGCTACACCTTC
d_call: NA
j_call: TRBJ1-2
v_call: TRBV29-1
clone_size: NA

cdr3_aa: CASTPGLAGGPGHTDTQYF
cdr3_nt: TGTGCCAGTACCCCTGGACTAGCGGGAGGGCCTGGACACACAGATACGCAGTATTTT
d_call: TRBD2
j_call: TRBJ2-3
v_call: TRBV19
clone_size: NA

cdr3_aa: CSVQAGLNEKLFF
cdr3_nt: TGCAGCGTTCAAGCGGGGCTTAATGAAAAACTGTTTTTT
d_call: NA
j_call: TRBJ1-4
v_call: TRBV29-1
clone_size: NA

cdr3_aa: CASTGGANQPQHF
cdr3_nt: TGTGCCAGTACAGGGGGAGCCAATCAGCCCCAGCATTTT
d_call: TRBD1
j_call: TRBJ1-5
v_call: TRBV6-1
clone_size: NA

cdr3_aa: CASSPFGGDEAFF
cdr3_nt: TGCGCCAGCAGCCCTTTCGGGGGGGATGAAGCTTTCTTT
d_call: NA
j_call: TRBJ1-1
v_call: TRBV5-1
clone_size: NA

cdr3_aa: CATSRALSGANVLTF
cdr3_nt: TGTGCCACCAGCAGAGCCCTCTCTGGGGCCAACGTCCTGACTTTC
d_call: NA
j_call: TRBJ2-6
v_call: TRBV15
clone_size: NA

cdr3_aa: CASSPRDQPFPNSPLHF
cdr3_nt: TGTGCCAGCTCCCCCCGGGACCAACCGTTCCCCAATTCACCCCTCCACTTT
d_call: NA
j_call: TRBJ1-6
v_call: TRBV18
clone_size: few

cdr3_aa: CASSEGAESLSGNTIYF
cdr3_nt: TGTGCCAGCAGTGAAGGGGCCGAATCACTCTCTGGAAACACCATATATTTT
d_call: NA
j_call: TRBJ1-3
v_call: TRBV2
clone_size: few

cdr3_aa: CASTPSWSSYNEQFF
cdr3_nt: TGTGCCAGTACCCCCTCTTGGTCCTCTTACAATGAGCAGTTCTTC
d_call: NA
j_call: TRBJ2-1
v_call: TRBV19
clone_size: NA

cdr3_aa: CASRRDRGPNTGELFF
cdr3_nt: TGTGCCAGCAGACGCGACAGGGGACCGAACACCGGGGAGCTGTTTTTT
d_call: TRBD1
j_call: TRBJ2-2
v_call: TRBV7-9
clone_size: NA

cdr3_aa: CASSRPSGRAVNEQFF
cdr3_nt: TGTGCCAGCAGCAGGCCTAGCGGGAGGGCCGTCAATGAGCAGTTCTTC
d_call: TRBD2
j_call: TRBJ2-1
v_call: TRBV7-6
clone_size: once

cdr3_aa: CASSTPEGTANYGYTF
cdr3_nt: TGTGCCAGCAGCACCCCTGAAGGGACAGCTAACTATGGCTACACCTTC
d_call: TRBD1
j_call: TRBJ1-2
v_call: TRBV5-4
clone_size: NA

cdr3_aa: CASSIYGRDAGELFF
cdr3_nt: TGTGCCAGTAGTATATACGGGAGGGATGCCGGGGAGCTGTTTTTT
d_call: TRBD2
j_call: TRBJ2-2
v_call: TRBV19
clone_size: NA

cdr3_aa: CASSQLGRRGHLQSYEQYF
cdr3_nt: TGTGCCAGCAGCCAATTGGGGCGCAGGGGGCACCTCCAGAGCTACGAGCAGTACTTC
d_call: TRBD1
j_call: TRBJ2-7
v_call: TRBV5-4
clone_size: NA

cdr3_aa: CASSAGGSTNEKLFF
cdr3_nt: TGTGCCAGCAGCGCAGGGGGCAGTACTAATGAAAAACTGTTTTTT
d_call: TRBD1
j_call: TRBJ1-4
v_call: TRBV9
clone_size: once

cdr3_aa: CASSQTDNEQFF
cdr3_nt: TGCGCCAGCAGCCAGACAGACAATGAGCAGTTCTTC
d_call: NA
j_call: TRBJ2-1
v_call: TRBV5-1
clone_size: few

cdr3_aa: CASSLRIGNTIYF
cdr3_nt: TGTGCCAGCAGTCTGCGGATCGGAAACACCATATATTTT
d_call: NA
j_call: TRBJ1-3
v_call: TRBV6-5
clone_size: few

cdr3_aa: CASSFYAGDTQYF
cdr3_nt: TGTGCCAGCAGCTTTTATGCCGGGGATACGCAGTATTTT
d_call: NA
j_call: TRBJ2-3
v_call: TRBV11-2
clone_size: NA

cdr3_aa: CAWSVGSNQPQHF
cdr3_nt: TGTGCCTGGAGTGTGGGTAGCAATCAGCCCCAGCATTTT
d_call: NA
j_call: TRBJ1-5
v_call: TRBV30
clone_size: NA

cdr3_aa: CAISDGPPYEQYF
cdr3_nt: TGTGCCATCAGTGATGGTCCTCCCTACGAGCAGTACTTC
d_call: NA
j_call: TRBJ2-7
v_call: TRBV10-3
clone_size: NA

cdr3_aa: CASRTTGGRSNQPQHF
cdr3_nt: TGTGCCAGCAGGACTACAGGGGGCCGCAGCAATCAGCCCCAGCATTTT
d_call: TRBD1
j_call: TRBJ1-5
v_call: TRBV2
clone_size: once

cdr3_aa: CASSQDRAAGKVHF
cdr3_nt: TGCGCCAGCAGCCAAGATCGGGCAGCTGGGAAGGTCCACTTT
d_call: NA
j_call: TRBJ1-6
v_call: TRBV4-1
clone_size: NA

cdr3_aa: CASSYSDRTLGYGYTF
cdr3_nt: TGTGCCAGCAGTTACTCCGACAGGACGCTGGGCTATGGCTACACCTTC
d_call: NA
j_call: TRBJ1-2
v_call: TRBV6-5
clone_size: NA

cdr3_aa: CASSPGHPSSYNEQFF
cdr3_nt: TGTGCTAGCAGCCCAGGACACCCGAGCTCCTACAATGAGCAGTTCTTC
d_call: NA
j_call: TRBJ2-1
v_call: TRBV7-7
clone_size: NA

cdr3_aa: CASKESSANTGELFF
cdr3_nt: TGTGCCAGTAAAGAGAGTTCTGCGAACACCGGGGAGCTGTTTTTT
d_call: NA
j_call: TRBJ2-2
v_call: TRBV19
clone_size: NA

cdr3_aa: CASSFLAGGADTQYF
cdr3_nt: TGTGCCAGCAGTTTTTTAGCGGGGGGGGCAGATACGCAGTATTTT
d_call: TRBD2
j_call: TRBJ2-3
v_call: TRBV2
clone_size: NA

cdr3_aa: CASSLARLGRGPGNTIYF
cdr3_nt: TGTGCCAGCAGCTTAGCCCGCCTAGGTAGGGGGCCTGGAAACACCATATATTTT
d_call: TRBD1
j_call: TRBJ1-3
v_call: TRBV11-2
clone_size: once

cdr3_aa: CASSPGSGTDNSPLHF
cdr3_nt: TGCGCCAGCAGCCCGGGATCCGGGACGGATAATTCACCCCTCCACTTT
d_call: NA
j_call: TRBJ1-6
v_call: TRBV5-1
clone_size: NA

cdr3_aa: CASSSTGATNEKLFF
cdr3_nt: TGCGCCAGCAGCTCCACAGGGGCAACTAATGAAAAACTGTTTTTT
d_call: TRBD1
j_call: TRBJ1-4
v_call: TRBV5-1
clone_size: NA

cdr3_aa: CASSDGYSSYEQYF
cdr3_nt: TGTGCCAGCAGTGACGGATACAGCTCCTACGAGCAGTACTTC
d_call: NA
j_call: TRBJ2-7
v_call: TRBV2
clone_size: NA

cdr3_aa: CASSGQGYGYTF
cdr3_nt: TGTGCCAGCTCGGGACAGGGGTATGGCTACACCTTC
d_call: TRBD1
j_call: TRBJ1-2
v_call: TRBV6-1
clone_size: NA

cdr3_aa: CASSIDANTEAFF
cdr3_nt: TGTGCCAGTAGTATAGATGCGAACACTGAAGCTTTCTTT
d_call: NA
j_call: TRBJ1-1
v_call: TRBV19
clone_size: NA

cdr3_aa: CASSGGQGAGTDTQYF
cdr3_nt: TGTGCCAGCAGTGGGGGGCAGGGGGCTGGGACAGATACGCAGTATTTT
d_call: TRBD1
j_call: TRBJ2-3
v_call: TRBV2
clone_size: NA

cdr3_aa: CASSPGTGEQYF
cdr3_nt: TGTGCCAGCAGCCCCGGGACGGGCGAGCAGTACTTC
d_call: NA
j_call: TRBJ2-7
v_call: TRBV9
clone_size: NA

cdr3_aa: CASSLGLAGPRIF
cdr3_nt: TGTGCCAGCAGCCTAGGACTAGCCGGACCCCGGATCTTC
d_call: TRBD2
j_call: TRBJ2-1
v_call: TRBV7-2
clone_size: few

cdr3_aa: CASIRGGGGYGYTF
cdr3_nt: TGTGCCAGTATTAGGGGCGGAGGGGGATATGGCTACACCTTC
d_call: NA
j_call: TRBJ1-2
v_call: TRBV19
clone_size: few

cdr3_aa: CASTTFTDTRPQHF
cdr3_nt: TGTGCCAGCACCACCTTCACCGACACTCGACCCCAGCATTTT
d_call: NA
j_call: TRBJ1-5
v_call: TRBV5-8
clone_size: NA

cdr3_aa: CASSSTGDPGANVLTF
cdr3_nt: TGTGCCAGCAGCTCTACAGGGGACCCTGGGGCCAACGTCCTGACTTTC
d_call: TRBD1
j_call: TRBJ2-6
v_call: TRBV7-3
clone_size: few

cdr3_aa: CASSVGWGYGYTF
cdr3_nt: TGCGCCAGCAGCGTGGGATGGGGCTATGGCTACACCTTC
d_call: NA
j_call: TRBJ1-2
v_call: TRBV5-1
clone_size: NA

cdr3_aa: CASSLGPVSPLHF
cdr3_nt: TGCGCCAGCAGCCTGGGGCCGGTGTCACCCCTCCACTTT
d_call: NA
j_call: TRBJ1-6
v_call: TRBV4-1
clone_size: NA

cdr3_aa: CASSQDLTGGYGGYTF
cdr3_nt: TGCGCCAGCAGCCAAGATCTAACAGGGGGATATGGTGGCTACACCTTC
d_call: TRBD1
j_call: TRBJ1-2
v_call: TRBV4-1
clone_size: NA